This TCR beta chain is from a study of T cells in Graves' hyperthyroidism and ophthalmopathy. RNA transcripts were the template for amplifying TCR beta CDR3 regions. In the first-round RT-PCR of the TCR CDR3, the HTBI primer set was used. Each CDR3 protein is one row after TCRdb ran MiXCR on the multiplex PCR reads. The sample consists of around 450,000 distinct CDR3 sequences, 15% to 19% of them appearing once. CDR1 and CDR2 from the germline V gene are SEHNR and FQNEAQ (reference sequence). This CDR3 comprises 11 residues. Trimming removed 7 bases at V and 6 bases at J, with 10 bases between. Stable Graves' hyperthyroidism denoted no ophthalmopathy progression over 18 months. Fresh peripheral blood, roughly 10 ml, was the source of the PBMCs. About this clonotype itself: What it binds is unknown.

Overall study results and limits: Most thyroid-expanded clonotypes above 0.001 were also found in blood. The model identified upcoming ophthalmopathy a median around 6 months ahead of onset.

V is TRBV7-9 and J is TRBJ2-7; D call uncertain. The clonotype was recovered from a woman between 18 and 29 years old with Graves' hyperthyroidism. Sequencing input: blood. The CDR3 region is CASTASGEQYF. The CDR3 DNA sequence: TGTGCCAGCACGGCCTCCGGCGAGCAGTACTTC.